The T cell receptor (beta chain) described here comes from a study of human T cells and chemical hapten exposure. The wider study: Patch testing placed 0.01% DPC on the upper back, with readings at 6 days.

Time point: pre-sensitization, week 0. Treatment described: therapeutic diphenylcyclopropenone sensitization with weekly scalp DPC. The study drew its donors from alopecia patients who were 18 to 70 years old and suitable for DPC. The CDR3 is made up of 12 amino acids. CDR1 and CDR2 from the germline V gene are SGHTA and FQGNSA. With 6 bases removed from V and 5 bases from J, the gap between germline ends came to 10 bases. TCRdb re-analysed the RACE reads in MiXCR, keeping a single row per CDR3 protein. The sample has around 380,000 distinct CDR3 sequences; around 5.5% are singletons. This clonotype was seen a handful of times.

The sequence was collected from a woman between 18 and 30 years old with alopecia areata. Some clones in this sample may be carry-over from other donors' samples. The rearrangement joins TRBV7-2 to TRBJ2-5; D is possibly TRBD1 (6 bases). Sample: whole blood, taken in connection with sensitization to the hapten diphenylcyclopropenone (DPC). The CDR3 sequence: CASSPDRETQYF. The CDR3 DNA reads TGTGCCAGCAGTCCCGACAGGGAGACCCAGTACTTC.